The next 5 T cell receptor beta chains were all read from a single sample in a study of blood T cell repertoires in COVID-19. Some clones are missing from TCRdb's copy, which holds only in-frame ones; the method was immunoSEQ multiplex PCR. Of approximately 210,000 clones in the sample, 75% to 90% were seen once. Sequencing was carried out using peripheral blood. The receptor source for this set is a man aged 25-45 years who had recovered from COVID-19.

The chain couples TRBV12-3 or TRBV12-4 to TRBJ1-2; 7 nucleotides agree with TRBD1. V was clipped by 8 bases and J by 8 bases; unmatched bases: 11. The CDR3 spans 13 residues. The CDR3 DNA reads as TGTGCCAGCCTGGGGGGCAGGGGGTTCGGCTACACCTTC. This gives the protein CASLGGRGFGYTF.

The chain combines TRBV10-2 with TRBJ2-7, with TRBD2 matching over 8 bases. The J segment lost 5 bases and the V segment lost 7 bases, leaving 10 bases of the junction unmatched. This CDR3 has 14 residues. Per germline, CDR1 WSHSY and CDR2 SAAADI. The CDR3 protein is CASTVEKRGHEQYF. DNA of the CDR3: TGCGCCAGCACGGTGGAAAAGCGGGGGCACGAGCAGTACTTC.

The chain has TRBV7-2 and TRBJ2-5; D possibly corresponds to TRBD2 (6 bases). The germline V gene encodes CDR1 SGHTA and CDR2 FQGNSA. The CDR3 consists of 15 residues. The CDR3 protein is CASTGGSFYQETQYF. The CDR3 DNA reads as TGTGCTTCAACTGGGGGGAGTTTTTATCAAGAGACCCAGTACTTC.

The rearrangement uses TRBV19 and TRBJ2-5; 9 bases fit TRBD1. The CDR3 has 12 amino acids. Germline V CDR1 and CDR2: LNHDA, SQIVND (reference sequence). J gave up 5 bases and V 8 bases, and 3 bases lay outside the gene matches. CDR3 DNA sequence: TGTGCCAGTTCGGACAGGGGCGAGACCCAGTACTTC. It encodes CASSDRGETQYF.

Details on this clone: Different DNA sequences within this sample yield the same CDR3. The chain joins TRBV19 to TRBJ1-1; unclear D gene. This CDR3 region has 13 residues. V was trimmed by 3 bases and J by 0 bases, leaving 5 bases between them. Looked up from germline, CDR1 is LNHDA and CDR2 is SQIVND (reference sequence). CDR3: CASSIGVNTEAFF. CDR3 coding DNA: TGTGCCAGTAGTATCGGGGTGAACACTGAAGCTTTCTTT.